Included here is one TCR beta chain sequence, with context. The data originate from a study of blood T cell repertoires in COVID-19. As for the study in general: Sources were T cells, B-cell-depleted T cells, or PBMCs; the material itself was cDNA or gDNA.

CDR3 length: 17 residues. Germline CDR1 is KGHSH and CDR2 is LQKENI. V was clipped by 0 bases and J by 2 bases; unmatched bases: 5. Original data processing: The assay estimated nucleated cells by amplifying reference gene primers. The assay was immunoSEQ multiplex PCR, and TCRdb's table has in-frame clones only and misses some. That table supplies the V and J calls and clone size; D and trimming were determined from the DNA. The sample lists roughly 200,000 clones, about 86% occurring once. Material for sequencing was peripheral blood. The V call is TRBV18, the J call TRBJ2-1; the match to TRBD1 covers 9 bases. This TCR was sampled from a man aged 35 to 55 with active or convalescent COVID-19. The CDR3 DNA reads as TGTGCCAGCTCACCACCGGTAAACAGGGGGCCCTACAATGAGCAGTTCTTC. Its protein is CASSPPVNRGPYNEQFF.